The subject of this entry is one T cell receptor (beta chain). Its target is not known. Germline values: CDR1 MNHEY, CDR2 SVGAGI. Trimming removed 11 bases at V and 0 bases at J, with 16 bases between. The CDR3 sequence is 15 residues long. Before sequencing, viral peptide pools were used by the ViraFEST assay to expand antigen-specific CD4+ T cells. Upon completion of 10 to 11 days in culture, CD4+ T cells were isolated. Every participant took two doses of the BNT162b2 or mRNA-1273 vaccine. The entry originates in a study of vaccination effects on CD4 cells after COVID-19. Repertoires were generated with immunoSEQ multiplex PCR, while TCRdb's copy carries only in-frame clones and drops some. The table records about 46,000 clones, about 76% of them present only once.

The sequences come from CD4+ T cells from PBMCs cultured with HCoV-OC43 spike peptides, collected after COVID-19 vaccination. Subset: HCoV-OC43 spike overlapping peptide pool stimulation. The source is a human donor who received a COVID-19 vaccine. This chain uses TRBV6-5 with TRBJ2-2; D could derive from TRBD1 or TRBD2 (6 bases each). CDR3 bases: TGTGCCGTCACGGGGGCAGGGACGAACACCGGGGAGCTGTTTTTT. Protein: CAVTGAGTNTGELFF.